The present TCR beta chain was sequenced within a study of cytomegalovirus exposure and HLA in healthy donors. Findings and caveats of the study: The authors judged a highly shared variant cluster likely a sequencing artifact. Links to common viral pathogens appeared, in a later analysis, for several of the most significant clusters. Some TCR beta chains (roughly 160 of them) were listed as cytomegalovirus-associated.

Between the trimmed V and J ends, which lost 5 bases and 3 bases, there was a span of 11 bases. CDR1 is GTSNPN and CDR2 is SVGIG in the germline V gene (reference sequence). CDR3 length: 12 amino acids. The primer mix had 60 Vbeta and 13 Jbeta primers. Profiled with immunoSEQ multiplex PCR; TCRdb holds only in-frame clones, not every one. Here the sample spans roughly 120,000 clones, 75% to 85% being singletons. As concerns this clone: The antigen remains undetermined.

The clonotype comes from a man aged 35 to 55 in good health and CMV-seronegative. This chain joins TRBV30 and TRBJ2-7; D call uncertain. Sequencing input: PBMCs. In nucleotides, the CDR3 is TGTGCCTGGGGTACAACCGACTACGAGCAGTACTTC. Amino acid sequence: CAWGTTDYEQYF.